This T cell receptor (beta chain) derives from a study of blood T cell repertoires in COVID-19. Study information: Nucleic acid was either cDNA or gDNA, and it came from T cells, B-cell-depleted T cells, or PBMCs.

As originally analysed: Counts of nucleated cells, estimated from reference gene primer amplification, were obtained. The table came from immunoSEQ multiplex PCR; TCRdb's copy has only in-frame clones and leaves some out. From that table come the V and J calls and clone size; the DNA was used to work out D and trimming. This table has a few hundred thousand clones, around 88% appearing once. This CDR3 comprises 14 residues. The germline gives CDR1 SGHRS, CDR2 YFSETQ. Trimming cost V 0 bases and J 4 bases, with 11 bases left between them. This sequence was found in a woman aged 45-60 years with acute COVID-19. The specimen sequenced was PBMCs or T cells enriched from blood (not recorded which). The chain has TRBV5-1 and TRBJ2-7, with D unresolved. In DNA, the CDR3 is TGCGCCAGCAGCTTGGATTGGCAGCGTTACGAGCAGTACTTC. Amino acids: CASSLDWQRYEQYF.